The rows below give T cell receptor beta chains drawn from one sample of a study of CD8 T cells in ankylosing spondylitis. From the 5' RACE reads, TCRdb called clonotypes with MiXCR, one entry per CDR3 protein. The sample shows around 490,000 distinct CDR3 sequences, over 4% of them seen only once. Sequencing used blood, either unsorted or a sorted T cell fraction (not recorded which). Receptors were obtained from a male donor with ankylosing spondylitis. Both conserved end residues are part of each CDR3.

CDR3: CASRKAQGGYGYTF
J: TRBJ1-2
V: TRBV7-6

CDR3: CASSFTVEGKGYTF
J: TRBJ1-2
V: TRBV12-3/TRBV12-4

CDR3: CASSFSGFTEAFF
J: TRBJ1-1
V: TRBV7-6

CDR3: CASSLGWGAEQFF
J: TRBJ2-1
V: TRBV27

CDR3: CASSQGLAWYF
J: TRBJ2-3
V: TRBV5-5

CDR3: CAISGEEAGNSGSYNEQFF
J: TRBJ2-1
V: TRBV10-3

CDR3: CSARGVKERSTDTQYF
J: TRBJ2-3
V: TRBV20-1

CDR3: CARSLAGLAGYIDTGELFF
J: TRBJ2-2
V: TRBV12-3/TRBV12-4

CDR3: CSVEDRGDTYEQYF
J: TRBJ2-7
V: TRBV29-1

CDR3: CASSLAGTENVLTF
J: TRBJ2-6
V: TRBV5-1

CDR3: CSARAQREGFEQYF
J: TRBJ2-7
V: TRBV20-1

CDR3: CASSLVRGGVYEQYF
J: TRBJ2-7
V: TRBV7-2

CDR3: CASSVAGSSYEQYF
J: TRBJ2-7
V: TRBV10-2

CDR3: CASSQDSGETQYF
J: TRBJ2-5
V: TRBV7-9

CDR3: CASSLRLADEQFF
J: TRBJ2-1
V: TRBV7-2

CDR3: CASREAGTSSETQYF
J: TRBJ2-5
V: TRBV5-1

CDR3: CASSLAQGAGNEQFF
J: TRBJ2-1
V: TRBV5-1

CDR3: CASSQPGGPGNTIYF
J: TRBJ1-3
V: TRBV3-1

CDR3: CSPLKLQETQYF
J: TRBJ2-5
V: TRBV20-1

CDR3: CSVRMATEAFF
J: TRBJ1-1
V: TRBV29-1

CDR3: CASSGLAGFNEQFF
J: TRBJ2-1
V: TRBV28

CDR3: CASTLGVQQETQYF
J: TRBJ2-5
V: TRBV7-2

CDR3: CSAIRDRGLHEQYF
J: TRBJ2-7
V: TRBV20-1

CDR3: CASSLVEATGELFF
J: TRBJ2-2
V: TRBV12-3/TRBV12-4

CDR3: CSASSGHPYEQYF
J: TRBJ2-7
V: TRBV20-1

CDR3: CASSFNLQGDLKFYEQYF
J: TRBJ2-7
V: TRBV5-1